The rows below give T cell receptor beta chains drawn from one sample of a study of T cells in Graves' hyperthyroidism and ophthalmopathy. Each CDR3 protein is one row after TCRdb ran MiXCR on the multiplex PCR reads. This table has 540,000 or so distinct CDR3 sequences, 15% to 17% appearing once. Sequences were obtained from blood. The receptors stem from a woman in her twenties or thirties with Graves' hyperthyroidism. The CDR3 runs from the conserved cysteine through the conserved F or W. A D gene is named only where the DNA matches it firmly. Size tells how often a clone was seen (once, few, many) or the class of an expanded clone, and some rows leave it out.

abundance	v_gene	j_gene	d_gene	CDR3nt	CDR3aa
many	TRBV28	TRBJ2-5	-	TGTGCCAGCAGTTCATCCCTGGGGGTGAAGACCCAGTACTTC	CASSSSLGVKTQYF
few	TRBV20-1	TRBJ1-2	-	TGCAGTGCCCCACAACGGGTAATGGGCTACACCTTC	CSAPQRVMGYTF
-	TRBV20-1	TRBJ2-2	-	TGCAGTGCTAGAGCGGGCGGGAATGCGATGACCGGGGAGCTGTTTTTT	CSARAGGNAMTGELFF
-	TRBV25-1	TRBJ1-2	TRBD1	TGTGCCAGCAGTGAATTGGGGACAGGGGATGGCTACACCTTC	CASSELGTGDGYTF
many	TRBV11-2	TRBJ2-1	TRBD1	TGTGCCAGCAGCCCCAGACAGGGTGGGGGTATCAATGAGCAGTTCTTC	CASSPRQGGGINEQFF
-	TRBV24-1	TRBJ1-1	-	TGTGCCACCAGTGATTTTCAGGGCGTGGGTTTCTTT	CATSDFQGVGFF
many	TRBV6-5	TRBJ1-1	-	TGTGCCAGCAGTTACCATTCAGGCCCGCAGAACACTGAAGCTTTCTTT	CASSYHSGPQNTEAFF
few	TRBV9	TRBJ2-1	-	TGTGCCAGCAGCGTAGACGGGACCCAGTTCTTC	CASSVDGTQFF
-	TRBV4-1	TRBJ1-1	-	TGCGCCAGCAGCCAAGCCCTGATAGGACACCAGAACACTGAAGCTTTCTTT	CASSQALIGHQNTEAFF
many	TRBV20-1	TRBJ2-1	-	TGCAGTGCTAGGCTCGGTCCTTCCTACAATGAGCAGTTCTTC	CSARLGPSYNEQFF
many	TRBV18	TRBJ1-5	TRBD1	TGTGCCAGCTCACCATCCCCCGGGACAGGGGTTCAGCCCCAGCATTTT	CASSPSPGTGVQPQHF
few	TRBV6-1	TRBJ2-3	TRBD1	TGTGCCAGCAAGGGACAGGGGGCGGGGGATACGCAGTATTTT	CASKGQGAGDTQYF
many	TRBV2	TRBJ1-1	-	TGTGCCAGCAGTGAATTCGGTGAAGCTTTCTTT	CASSEFGEAFF
many	TRBV3-1	TRBJ2-7	TRBD2	TGTGCCAGCAGGACTAGCGGGAATACCTACGAGCAGTACTTC	CASRTSGNTYEQYF
many	TRBV3-1	TRBJ2-2	-	TGTGCCAGCAGCCTGGACAGTCACACCGGGGAGCTGTTTTTT	CASSLDSHTGELFF
many	TRBV18	TRBJ2-7	-	TGTGCCAGCGGGACGGGGCCAGGACCCCTTTACGAGCAGTACTTC	CASGTGPGPLYEQYF
-	TRBV19	TRBJ1-1	-	TGTGCCAGTAGCGCAACCCGGTACACTGAAGCTTTCTTT	CASSATRYTEAFF
many	TRBV18	TRBJ1-1	-	TGTGCCAGCTCACCTGGAGGGGCCGCTGAAGCTTTCTTT	CASSPGGAAEAFF
-	TRBV9	TRBJ1-6	-	TGTGCCAGCAGCGTAGACGGCAGCCCAGGTTCACCCCTCCACTTT	CASSVDGSPGSPLHF
many	TRBV27	TRBJ1-1	TRBD1	TGTGCCAGCAGTGTAGGACAGGGGGCGAAAACTGAAGCTTTCTTT	CASSVGQGAKTEAFF
-	TRBV19	TRBJ1-6	TRBD1	TGTGCCAGTAGATCCCCTGGGGCCGGGACAGGCGAACCCTTTGGGAATTCACCCCTCCACTTT	CASRSPGAGTGEPFGNSPLHF
-	TRBV7-9	TRBJ2-1	TRBD2	TGTGCCAGCAGCCAAGGGACTAGCGGGAGGAATGAGCAGTTCTTC	CASSQGTSGRNEQFF
many	TRBV7-9	TRBJ2-7	TRBD1	TGTGCCAGCAGCCCTGACAGGGGAGAGCAGTACTTC	CASSPDRGEQYF
few	TRBV6-1	TRBJ2-3	-	TGTGCCAGCAGTGCCCTAGCGGATACGCAGTATTTT	CASSALADTQYF
few	TRBV19	TRBJ1-1	-	TGTGCCAGTAGTATAAGGGTTGGCACTGAAGCTTTCTTT	CASSIRVGTEAFF
-	TRBV7-3	TRBJ1-4	TRBD1	TGTGCCAGCAGCGTTACAGGGGGCACAACTAATGAAAAACTGTTTTTT	CASSVTGGTTNEKLFF
-	TRBV9	TRBJ2-1	-	TGTGCCAGCAGCGTAGAGAATGGACGGTCCGCAGACCATGAGCAGTTCTTC	CASSVENGRSADHEQFF
few	TRBV27	TRBJ2-7	-	TGTGCCAGCAGGGGGGATCTCTACGAGCAGTACTTC	CASRGDLYEQYF
many	TRBV6-5	TRBJ1-2	-	TGTGCCAGCAGTTACCAGGGGCATGGCTACACCTTC	CASSYQGHGYTF
many	TRBV7-2	TRBJ2-3	TRBD1	TGTGCCAGCAGCCCAGGACAGGGGAGGCCAGATACGCAGTATTTT	CASSPGQGRPDTQYF
-	TRBV29-1	TRBJ1-4	TRBD1	TGCAGCATCTCCGGGACAGGCAATGAAAAACTGTTTTTT	CSISGTGNEKLFF
-	TRBV11-2	TRBJ1-4	-	TGTGCCAGCAGCTTACGGAGGGGACCAACTAATGAAAAACTGTTTTTT	CASSLRRGPTNEKLFF
many	TRBV20-1	TRBJ2-3	-	TGCAGTGCTAGGGGCCGGCGTGGGGATACGCAGTATTTT	CSARGRRGDTQYF
many	TRBV5-5	TRBJ1-2	-	TGTGCCAGCAGCTTCCAGGGTGGCTATGGCTACACCTTC	CASSFQGGYGYTF
many	TRBV6-5	TRBJ2-1	-	TGTGCCAGCAGTTATAACGGACCGCGGAATGAGCAGTTCTTC	CASSYNGPRNEQFF
-	TRBV7-2	TRBJ2-7	TRBD1	TGTGCCAGCAGCTTAGTTGGCGGGACAGGGTCCGAGCAGTACTTC	CASSLVGGTGSEQYF
-	TRBV5-4	TRBJ1-2	-	TGTGCCAGCAGCGTTGATTTGGCGACCGCGGGCTACACCTTC	CASSVDLATAGYTF
-	TRBV4-1	TRBJ2-7	TRBD2	TGCGCCAGCAGCCAAGACTCGACTAGCGGTGGGTACGAGCAGTACTTC	CASSQDSTSGGYEQYF
few	TRBV9	TRBJ2-5	TRBD1	TGTGCCAGCAGCGGTAGACAGGGAGTTGGGACCCAGTACTTC	CASSGRQGVGTQYF
few	TRBV6-5	TRBJ2-4	-	TGTGCCAGCAGTTACTCGACGGAAGAGGTAGCCAAAAACATTCAGTACTTC	CASSYSTEEVAKNIQYF